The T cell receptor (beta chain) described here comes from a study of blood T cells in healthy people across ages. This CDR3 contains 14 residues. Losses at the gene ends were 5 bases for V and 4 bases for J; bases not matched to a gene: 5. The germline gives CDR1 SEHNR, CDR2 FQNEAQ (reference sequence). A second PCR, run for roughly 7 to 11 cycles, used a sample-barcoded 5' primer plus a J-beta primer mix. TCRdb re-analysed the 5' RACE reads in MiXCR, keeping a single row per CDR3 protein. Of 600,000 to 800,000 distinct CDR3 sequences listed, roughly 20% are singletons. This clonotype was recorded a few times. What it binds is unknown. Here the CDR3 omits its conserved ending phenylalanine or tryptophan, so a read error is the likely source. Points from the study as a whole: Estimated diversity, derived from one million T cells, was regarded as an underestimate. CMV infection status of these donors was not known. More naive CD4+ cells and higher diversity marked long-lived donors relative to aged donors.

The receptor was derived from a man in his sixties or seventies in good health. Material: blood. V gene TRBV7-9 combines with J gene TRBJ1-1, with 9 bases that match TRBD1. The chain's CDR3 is CASSVEDRGTEAFL. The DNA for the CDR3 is TGTGCCAGCAGCGTAGAGGACAGGGGCACTGAAGCTTTCCTT.